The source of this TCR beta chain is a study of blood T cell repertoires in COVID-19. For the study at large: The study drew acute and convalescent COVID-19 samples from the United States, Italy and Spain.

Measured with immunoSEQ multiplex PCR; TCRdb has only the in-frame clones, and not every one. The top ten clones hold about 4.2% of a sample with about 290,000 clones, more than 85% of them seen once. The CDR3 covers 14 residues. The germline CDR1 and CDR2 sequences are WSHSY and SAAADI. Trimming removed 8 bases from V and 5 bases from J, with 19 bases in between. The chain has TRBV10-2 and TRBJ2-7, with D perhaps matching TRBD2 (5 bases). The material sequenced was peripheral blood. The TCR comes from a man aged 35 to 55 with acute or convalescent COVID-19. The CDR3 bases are TGCGCCAGCCGGGATGGAAACGATCCCCACGAGCAGTACTTC. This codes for CASRDGNDPHEQYF.